This section outlines one T cell receptor beta chain sequence together with its context. Original handling: Quantification of nucleated cells was approximated via reference gene primer amplification. The method was immunoSEQ multiplex PCR; TCRdb's version includes in-frame clones alone and lacks a portion of them. Clone size and the V and J calls come from that table; the DNA yielded D and trimming. The sample lists more than 65,000 clones, roughly 73% seen once, with around 47% in the top ten. The data originate from a study of blood T cell repertoires in COVID-19. Background on the study: The United States, Italy and Spain provided the acute and convalescent COVID-19 samples.

The CDR3 is 17 residues long. V was shortened by 4 bases and J by 4 bases, with 19 bases between the two germline ends. Germline V CDR1 and CDR2: MNHEY, SMNVEV (reference sequence). This chain links TRBV27 with TRBJ1-4; maybe TRBD1 (6 bases). The sample was peripheral blood. The receptor comes from a human donor in a cohort sampled during active COVID-19. This CDR3 is CASSYTVQGKSNEKLFF. The CDR3, as DNA: TGTGCCAGCAGTTATACCGTACAGGGCAAGAGTAATGAAAAACTGTTTTTT. The variable domain in full, with the rest retrieved from reference TRBV27 and TRBJ1-4, is EAQVTQNPRYLITVTGKKLTVTCSQNMNHEYMSWYRQDPGLGLRQIYYSMNVEVTDKGDVPEGYKVSRKEKRNFPLILESPSPNQTSLYFCASSYTVQGKSNEKLFFGSGTQLSVL.